This T cell receptor beta chain was identified during a study of blood T cell repertoires in COVID-19. Study context: The samples span acute and convalescent COVID-19 from the United States, Italy and Spain. Sample material is recorded as cDNA or gDNA derived from T cells, B-cell-depleted T cells, or PBMCs.

Authors' analysis steps: Reference gene primer amplification gave estimated nucleated cell counts. The repertoire was sequenced with immunoSEQ multiplex PCR; TCRdb's copy has only in-frame clones and lacks some. That table gives V, J and clone size, and the DNA gave D and trimming. The repertoire holds about 180,000 clones, with around 88% as singletons. This CDR3 has 13 amino acids. CDR1 and CDR2 from the germline V gene are SGHAT and FQNNGV. The ends were cut back, 6 bases at V and 7 bases at J, with 15 bases in the middle. This clone was found once. This sequence was found in a woman in her twenties or thirties with acute or convalescent COVID-19. The material sequenced was peripheral blood. This chain connects TRBV11-2 to TRBJ1-1; the D is unclear. The CDR3 nucleotides read TGTGCCAGCAGTTTTATGCAGGATTTTGAAGCTTTCTTT. Protein product: CASSFMQDFEAFF.